This entry describes one T cell receptor beta chain. This sample was included in a study of blood T cell repertoires in COVID-19. The wider study: The samples span acute and convalescent COVID-19 from the United States, Italy and Spain.

V dropped 0 bases and J dropped 0 bases, with 9 bases sitting between them. The CDR3 is made up of 15 amino acids. The germline CDR1 and CDR2 sequences are MNHEY and SVGEGT. Study processing details: Quantification of nucleated cells was approximated via reference gene primer amplification. The table came from immunoSEQ multiplex PCR; TCRdb's copy has only in-frame clones and leaves some out. D and trimming come from the DNA, and the V and J calls and clone size come from that table. Here the sample spans 90,000 to 140,000 clones, 81% being singletons. The source material was peripheral blood. The source of this sequence is an elderly man with acute or convalescent COVID-19. The chain is built from TRBV6-2 or TRBV6-3 and TRBJ2-7; D is unclear. In DNA form, the CDR3 reads TGTGCCAGCAGTTACTCGAGTAGCAGCTCCTACGAGCAGTACTTC. Amino acids: CASSYSSSSSYEQYF.